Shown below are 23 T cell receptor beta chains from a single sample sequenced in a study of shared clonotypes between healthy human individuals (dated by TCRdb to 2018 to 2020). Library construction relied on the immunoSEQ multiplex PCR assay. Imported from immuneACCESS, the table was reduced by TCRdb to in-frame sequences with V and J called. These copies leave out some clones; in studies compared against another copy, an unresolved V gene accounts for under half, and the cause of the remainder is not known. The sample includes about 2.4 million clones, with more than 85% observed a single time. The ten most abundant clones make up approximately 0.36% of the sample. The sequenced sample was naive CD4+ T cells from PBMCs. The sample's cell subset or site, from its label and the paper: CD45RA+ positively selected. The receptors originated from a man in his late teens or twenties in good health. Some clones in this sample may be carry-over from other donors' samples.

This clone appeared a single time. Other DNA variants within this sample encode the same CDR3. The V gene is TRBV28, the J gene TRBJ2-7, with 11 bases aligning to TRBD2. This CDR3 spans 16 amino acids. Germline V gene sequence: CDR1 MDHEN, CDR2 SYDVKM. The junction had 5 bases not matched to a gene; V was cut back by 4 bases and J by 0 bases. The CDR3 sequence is CASSSPGLAASYEQYF. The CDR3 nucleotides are TGTGCCAGCAGTTCACCGGGACTAGCGGCCTCCTACGAGCAGTACTTC.

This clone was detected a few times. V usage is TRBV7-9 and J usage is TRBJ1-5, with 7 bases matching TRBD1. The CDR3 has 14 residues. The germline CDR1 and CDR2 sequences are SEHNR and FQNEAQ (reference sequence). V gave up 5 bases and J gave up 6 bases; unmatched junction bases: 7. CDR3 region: CASSPDRVRQPQHF. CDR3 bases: TGTGCCAGCAGCCCTGACAGGGTTCGTCAGCCCCAGCATTTT.

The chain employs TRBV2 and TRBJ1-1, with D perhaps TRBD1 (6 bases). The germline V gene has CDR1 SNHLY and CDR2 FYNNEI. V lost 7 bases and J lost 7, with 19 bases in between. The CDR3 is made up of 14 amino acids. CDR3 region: CASNPEGGVGEAFF. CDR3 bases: TGTGCCAGCAACCCAGAGGGGGGGGTGGGTGAAGCTTTCTTT.

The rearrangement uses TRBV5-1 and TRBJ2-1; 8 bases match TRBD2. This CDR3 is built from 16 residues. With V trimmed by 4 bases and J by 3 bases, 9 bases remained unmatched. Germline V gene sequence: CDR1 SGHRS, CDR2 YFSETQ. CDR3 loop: CASSTLPSGGYNEQFF. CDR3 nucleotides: TGCGCCAGCAGCACCCTCCCCAGCGGGGGCTACAATGAGCAGTTCTTC.

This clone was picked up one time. The CDR3 loop is CASSINRDYEQYF. The DNA for the CDR3 is TGTGCCAGCAGTATCAACAGGGACTACGAGCAGTACTTC. V usage is TRBV28 and J usage is TRBJ2-7, with a weak D call TRBD1 (6 bases). Germline-derived CDR1 and CDR2 are MDHEN and SYDVKM. The CDR3 contains 13 residues. V lost 5 bases, J lost 3 bases, and 11 bases lay in between.

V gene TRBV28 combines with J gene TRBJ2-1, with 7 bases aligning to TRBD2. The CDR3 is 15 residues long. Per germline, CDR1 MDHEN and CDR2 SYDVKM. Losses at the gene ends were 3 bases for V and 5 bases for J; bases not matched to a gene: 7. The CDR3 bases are TGTGCCAGCAGTTTTCCGGGAGGCCCCCACAATGAGCAGTTCTTC. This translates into CASSFPGGPHNEQFF.

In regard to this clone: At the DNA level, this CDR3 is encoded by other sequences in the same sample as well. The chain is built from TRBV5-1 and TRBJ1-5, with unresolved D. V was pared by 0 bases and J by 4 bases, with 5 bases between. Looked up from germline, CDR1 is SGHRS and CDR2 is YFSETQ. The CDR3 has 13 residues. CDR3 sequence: CASSLGQNQPQHF. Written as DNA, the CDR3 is TGCGCCAGCAGCTTGGGTCAGAATCAGCCCCAGCATTTT.

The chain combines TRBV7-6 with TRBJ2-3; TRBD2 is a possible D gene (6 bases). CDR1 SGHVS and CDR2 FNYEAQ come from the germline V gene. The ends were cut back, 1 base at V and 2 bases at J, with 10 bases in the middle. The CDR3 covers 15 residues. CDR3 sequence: CASSLGGVATDTQYF. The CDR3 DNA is TGTGCCAGCAGCTTAGGCGGGGTCGCCACAGATACGCAGTATTTT.

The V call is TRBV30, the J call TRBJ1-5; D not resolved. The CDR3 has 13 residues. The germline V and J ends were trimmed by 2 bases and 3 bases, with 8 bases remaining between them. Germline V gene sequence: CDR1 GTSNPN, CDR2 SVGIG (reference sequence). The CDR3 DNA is TGTGCCTGGAGTCTACTTCTCAATCAGCCCCAGCATTTT. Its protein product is CAWSLLLNQPQHF. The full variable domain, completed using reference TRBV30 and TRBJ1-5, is SQTIHQWPATLVQPVGSPLSLECTVEGTSNPNLYWYRQAAGRGLQLLFYSVGIGQISSEVPQNLSASRPQDRQFILSSKKLLLSDSGFYLCAWSLLLNQPQHFGDGTRLSIL.

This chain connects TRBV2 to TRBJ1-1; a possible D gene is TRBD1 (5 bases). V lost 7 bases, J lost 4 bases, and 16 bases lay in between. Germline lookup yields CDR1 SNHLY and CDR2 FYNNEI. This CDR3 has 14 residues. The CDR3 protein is CASNTFGGSTEAFF. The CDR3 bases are TGTGCCAGCAATACATTCGGGGGTAGCACTGAAGCTTTCTTT.

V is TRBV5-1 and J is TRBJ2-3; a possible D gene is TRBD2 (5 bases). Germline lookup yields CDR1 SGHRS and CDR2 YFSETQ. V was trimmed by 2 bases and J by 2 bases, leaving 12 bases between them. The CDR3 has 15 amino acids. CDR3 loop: CASSLEGMSTDTQYF. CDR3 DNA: TGCGCCAGCAGCTTAGAGGGAATGTCCACAGATACGCAGTATTTT. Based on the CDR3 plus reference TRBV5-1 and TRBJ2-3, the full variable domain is KAGVTQTPRYLIKTRGQQVTLSCSPISGHRSVSWYQQTPGQGLQFLFEYFSETQRNKGNFPGRFSGRQFSNSRSEMNVSTLELGDSALYLCASSLEGMSTDTQYFGPGTRLTVL.

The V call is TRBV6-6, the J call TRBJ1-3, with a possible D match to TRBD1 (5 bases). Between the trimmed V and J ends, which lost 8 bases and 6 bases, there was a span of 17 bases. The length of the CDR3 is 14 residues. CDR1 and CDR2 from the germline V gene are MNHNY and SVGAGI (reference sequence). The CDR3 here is CASADPGRENTIYF. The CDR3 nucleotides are TGTGCCAGCGCCGATCCGGGACGTGAAAACACCATATATTTT.

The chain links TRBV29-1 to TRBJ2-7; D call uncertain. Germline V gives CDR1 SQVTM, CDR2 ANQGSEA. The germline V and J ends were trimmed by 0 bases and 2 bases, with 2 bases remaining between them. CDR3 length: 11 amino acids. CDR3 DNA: TGCAGCGTTGAAGATCCCTACGAGCAGTACTTC. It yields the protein CSVEDPYEQYF.

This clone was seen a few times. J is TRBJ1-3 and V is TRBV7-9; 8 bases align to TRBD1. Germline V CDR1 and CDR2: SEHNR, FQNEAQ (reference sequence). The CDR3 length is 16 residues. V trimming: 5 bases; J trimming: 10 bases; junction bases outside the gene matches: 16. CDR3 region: CASSTYRTGPGLTIYF. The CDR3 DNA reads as TGTGCCAGCAGCACCTACCGGACAGGGCCGGGTTTGACCATATATTTT.

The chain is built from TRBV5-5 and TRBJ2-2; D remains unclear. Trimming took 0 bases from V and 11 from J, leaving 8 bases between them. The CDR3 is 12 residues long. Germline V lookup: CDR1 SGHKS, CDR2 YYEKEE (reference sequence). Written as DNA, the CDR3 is TGTGCCAGCAGCTTGGAACTTGAAGAGCTGTTTTTT. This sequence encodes CASSLELEELFF. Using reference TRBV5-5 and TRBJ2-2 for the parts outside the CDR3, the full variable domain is DAGVTQSPTHLIKTRGQQVTLRCSPISGHKSVSWYQQVLGQGPQFIFQYYEKEERGRGNFPDRFSARQFPNYSSELNVNALLLGDSALYLCASSLELEELFFGEGSRLTVL.

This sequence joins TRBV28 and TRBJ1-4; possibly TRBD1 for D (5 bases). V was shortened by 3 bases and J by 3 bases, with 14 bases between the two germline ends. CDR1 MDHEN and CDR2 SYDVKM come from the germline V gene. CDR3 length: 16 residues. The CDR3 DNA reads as TGTGCCAGCAGTTTTTCGGGCGCAGGGTCTAATGAAAAACTGTTTTTT. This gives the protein CASSFSGAGSNEKLFF.

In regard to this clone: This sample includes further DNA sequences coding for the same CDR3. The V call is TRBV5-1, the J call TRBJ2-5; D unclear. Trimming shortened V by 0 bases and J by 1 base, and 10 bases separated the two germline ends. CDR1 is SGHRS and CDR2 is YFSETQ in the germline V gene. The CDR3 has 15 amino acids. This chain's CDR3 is CASSLESGRQETQYF. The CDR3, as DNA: TGCGCCAGCAGCTTGGAGTCCGGGCGCCAAGAGACCCAGTACTTC.

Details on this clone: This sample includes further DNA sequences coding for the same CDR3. CDR3 sequence (DNA): TGTGCCAGCAGCTTAGGACAGGGGGCCTACAATGAGCAGTTCTTC. Translated: CASSLGQGAYNEQFF. The V call is TRBV7-9, the J call TRBJ2-1, with 9 bases that match TRBD1. Germline lookup yields CDR1 SEHNR and CDR2 FQNEAQ (reference sequence). Trimming cost V 1 base and J 2 bases; bases outside gene matches: 0. CDR3 length: 15 amino acids.

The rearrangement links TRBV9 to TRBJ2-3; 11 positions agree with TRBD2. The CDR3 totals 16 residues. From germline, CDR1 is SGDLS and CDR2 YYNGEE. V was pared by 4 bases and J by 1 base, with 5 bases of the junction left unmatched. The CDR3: CASSPQLAGGTDTQYF. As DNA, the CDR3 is TGTGCCAGCAGCCCCCAACTAGCGGGGGGCACAGATACGCAGTATTTT.

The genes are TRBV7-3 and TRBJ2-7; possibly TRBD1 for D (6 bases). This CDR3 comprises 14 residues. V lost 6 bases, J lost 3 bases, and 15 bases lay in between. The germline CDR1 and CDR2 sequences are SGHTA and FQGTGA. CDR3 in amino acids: CASSPRGARYEQYF. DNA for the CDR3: TGTGCCAGCAGTCCCAGGGGCGCCCGCTACGAGCAGTACTTC.

CDR3 sequence: CASRPRDGSNQPQHF. In nucleotides, the CDR3 is TGTGCCAGCAGGCCAAGAGATGGCAGCAATCAGCCCCAGCATTTT. This chain links TRBV7-3 with TRBJ1-5, with D uncertain. Trimming removed 6 bases from V and 1 base from J, with 13 bases in between. CDR3 length: 15 residues. Germline V gives CDR1 SGHTA, CDR2 FQGTGA.

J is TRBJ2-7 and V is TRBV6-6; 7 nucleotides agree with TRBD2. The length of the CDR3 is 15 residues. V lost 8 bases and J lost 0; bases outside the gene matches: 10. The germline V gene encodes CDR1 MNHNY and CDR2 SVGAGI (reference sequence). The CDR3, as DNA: TGTGCCAGCTCGCAACTAGCGCCGAGCTCCTACGAGCAGTACTTC. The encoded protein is CASSQLAPSSYEQYF.

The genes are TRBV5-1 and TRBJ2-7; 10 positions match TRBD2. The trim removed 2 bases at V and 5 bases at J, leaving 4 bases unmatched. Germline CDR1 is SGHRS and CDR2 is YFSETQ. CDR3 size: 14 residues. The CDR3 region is CASSFLAGADEQYF. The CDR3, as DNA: TGCGCCAGCAGCTTCCTAGCGGGAGCCGACGAGCAGTACTTC. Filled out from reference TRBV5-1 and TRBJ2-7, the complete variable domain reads KAGVTQTPRYLIKTRGQQVTLSCSPISGHRSVSWYQQTPGQGLQFLFEYFSETQRNKGNFPGRFSGRQFSNSRSEMNVSTLELGDSALYLCASSFLAGADEQYFGPGTRLTVT.